This TCR beta chain derives from a study of shared clonotypes between healthy human individuals (dated by TCRdb to 2019 to 2021). About the study as a whole: Three men and a couple of women, aged 18 to 49 years, made up the cohort. To estimate repertoire size and how much clonotypes are shared between individuals, the study performed deep sequencing of blood TCR repertoires from a few healthy adults. Leukapheresis yielded between about 0.9 and 8.9 billion PBMCs per donor. To increase sequencing depth and limit assay-specific biases, TCR repertoire library preparation and sequencing were carried out by different laboratories using diverse techniques. For each donor, three plates each were used for CD4 naive and CD4 memory, two plates were used for CD8 naive, and one plate was used for CD8 memory.

The germline V gene (reference sequence) provides CDR1 WNHNN and CDR2 SYGVQD. The cysteine opens and the phenylalanine closes a CDR3 of 12 amino acids. The entry retains the CDR3 DNA only, 36 bases that are in frame from base 1. V loses 6 bases, J loses 3 bases, and the germline ends lie 5 bases apart. The donors were healthy, HIV-negative adults with no recently reported acute infections or vaccinations. Every donor was a Caucasian adult residing in Nashville, Tennessee, USA. CD4+ T cells were enriched by magnetic negative selection; naive cells were then positively selected on CD45RA, and the negative fraction formed the memory subset. Blood was obtained by leukapheresis, after which PBMCs were separated by Ficoll-Histopaque density gradient centrifugation and cryopreserved in liquid nitrogen vapor phase. Analytical flow cytometry was used to check the purity and quantity of each magnetically sorted T cell population. Each sorted fraction had its genomic DNA isolated and then quantified by UV absorbance on a Nanodrop 2000c.

Overall study outcomes, separate from this receptor: Because the study included only a small number of donors, the genetic and exposure-history diversity represented was limited. Sampling was limited to blood, and TCR repertoires in tissue likely differ from TCR repertoires in blood. Higher generation probabilities were observed for clonotypes shared by all four sorted-subset donors than for non-shared clonotypes. Estimated clonotype richness was generally larger for naive than for memory subsets. Rarefaction of sorted-subset datasets indicated incomplete sequencing despite the large sequencing depth. Pairwise subsampling indicated that sequencing depth was expected to affect the degree of clonotype sharing among donors. When several donors were compared, the shared fraction of clonotypes was roughly 5% for naive CD4, 3% to 4% for naive CD8, roughly 2.5% for memory CD4, and 0.35% to 0.4% for memory CD8.

Concerning this clone itself: The antigen this receptor binds is unknown. Base qualities are not provided; no much larger clone lies one nucleotide away.

Using the deep immunoSEQ assay, TCR CDR3 regions were amplified from genomic DNA by multiplex PCR. Extracted genomic DNA from each cell subset was spread evenly across all wells of several immunoSEQ 96-well plates, with each plate serving as a replicate. For sorted subsets, 200 to 250 ng of genomic DNA, equivalent to around 29,000 T cell genomes, went into each replicate PCR. Purified libraries were measured with a Qubit 3.0 fluorometer, size-checked on a Bioanalyzer 2100, and measured again with the KAPA Library Quantification kit. A separate single-read 150-cycle Illumina NextSeq 550 flow cell was used to sequence each immunoSEQ 96-well plate. The original methods were these. Because the immunoSEQ output included only junctional sequences and no quality scores, the filtering could not be the same as the filtering used for full-length reads. Sequences were annotated with PyIR, a Python wrapper for IgBLAST v1.9, using IMGT germline references to assign V/J genes and CDR3. Reads were removed for weak V/J assignments (E-value above 1e-6), missing CDR3, stop codons, out-of-frame junctions, or ambiguous translated residues. V3J clonotypes were defined as sequences sharing an identical inferred V gene, J gene, and CDR3 amino acid sequence. The percentage overlap between two repertoires was calculated by dividing the number of shared unique clonotypes by the size of the smaller repertoire. RTK rarefaction, the Chao1 estimator, and Recon v2.1 estimates of unobserved clonotypes were used to assess repertoire richness. Generation probabilities were computed with OLGA for all TCRbeta clonotypes obtained by the gDNA method from four donors. In its TCRdb copy, this immuneACCESS table keeps in-frame sequences only and misses some clones. Where compared with another copy, unresolved V genes explain less than half of these, and the others have no known cause. D and trimming were read from the DNA, whereas the V and J calls and clone size are those reported in that table. This sample holds about 2 million clones; roughly 96% were observed only once. The ten largest clones add up to 0.1% to 0.15% of the sample.

This receptor was identified in a man between 18 and 29 years old in good health. This sequence uses TRBV10-1 and TRBJ2-2, with the D gene not confidently named. Sequencing was done on a sample of naive CD4+ T cells sorted from blood. Taken with the paper, the label for cell subset or site translates to: CD45RA+ positively selected. The DNA is as follows: TGCGCCAGCAGCTATGACACCGGGGAGCTGTTTTTT. This encodes CASSYDTGELFF.